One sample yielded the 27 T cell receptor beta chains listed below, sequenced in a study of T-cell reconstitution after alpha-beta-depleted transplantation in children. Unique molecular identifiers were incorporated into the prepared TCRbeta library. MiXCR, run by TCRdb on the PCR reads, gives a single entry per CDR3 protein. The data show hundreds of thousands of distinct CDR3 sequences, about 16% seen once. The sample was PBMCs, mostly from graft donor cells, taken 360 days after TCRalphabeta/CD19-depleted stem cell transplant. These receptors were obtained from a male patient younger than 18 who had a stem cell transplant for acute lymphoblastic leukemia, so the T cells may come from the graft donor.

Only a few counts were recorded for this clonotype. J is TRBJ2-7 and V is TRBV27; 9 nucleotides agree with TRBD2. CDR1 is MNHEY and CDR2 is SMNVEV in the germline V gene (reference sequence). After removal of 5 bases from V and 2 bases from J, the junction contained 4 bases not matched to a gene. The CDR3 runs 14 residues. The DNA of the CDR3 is TGTGCCAGCAGTCCTAGCGGGGCTCCCTACGAGCAGTACTTC. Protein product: CASSPSGAPYEQYF.

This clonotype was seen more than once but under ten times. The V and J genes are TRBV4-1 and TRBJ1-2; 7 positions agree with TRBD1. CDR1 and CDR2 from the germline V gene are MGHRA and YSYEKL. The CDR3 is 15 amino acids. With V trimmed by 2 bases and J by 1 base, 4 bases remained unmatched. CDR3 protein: CASSQKQGNNYGYTF. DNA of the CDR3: TGCGCCAGCAGCCAAAAACAGGGGAATAACTATGGCTACACCTTC.

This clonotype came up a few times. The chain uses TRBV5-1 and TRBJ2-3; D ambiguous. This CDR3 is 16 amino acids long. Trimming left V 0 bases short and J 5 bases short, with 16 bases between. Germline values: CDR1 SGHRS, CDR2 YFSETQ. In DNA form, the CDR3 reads TGCGCCAGCAGCTTGGCCGTAGGGATTAAGGGAGATACGCAGTATTTT. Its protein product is CASSLAVGIKGDTQYF.

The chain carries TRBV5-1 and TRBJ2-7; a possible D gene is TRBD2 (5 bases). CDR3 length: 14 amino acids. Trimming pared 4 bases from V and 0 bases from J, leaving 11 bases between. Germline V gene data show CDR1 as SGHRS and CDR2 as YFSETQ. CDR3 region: CASSGGGSSYEQYF. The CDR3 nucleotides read TGCGCCAGCAGCGGAGGCGGCAGCTCCTACGAGCAGTACTTC. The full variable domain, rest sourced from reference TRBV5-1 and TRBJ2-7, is KAGVTQTPRYLIKTRGQQVTLSCSPISGHRSVSWYQQTPGQGLQFLFEYFSETQRNKGNFPGRFSGRQFSNSRSEMNVSTLELGDSALYLCASSGGGSSYEQYFGPGTRLTVT.

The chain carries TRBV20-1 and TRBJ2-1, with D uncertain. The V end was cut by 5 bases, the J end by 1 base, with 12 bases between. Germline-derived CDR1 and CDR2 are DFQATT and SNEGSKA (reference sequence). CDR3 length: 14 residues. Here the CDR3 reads CSAPPRISYNEQFF. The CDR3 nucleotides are TGCAGTGCTCCGCCTCGGATTTCCTACAATGAGCAGTTCTTC.

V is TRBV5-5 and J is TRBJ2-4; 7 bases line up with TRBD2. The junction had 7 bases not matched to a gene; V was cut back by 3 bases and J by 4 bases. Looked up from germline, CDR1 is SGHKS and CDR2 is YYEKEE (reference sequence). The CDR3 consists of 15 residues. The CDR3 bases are TGTGCCAGCAGCTATTTAGCGGGTCGGAAAAACATTCAGTACTTC. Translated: CASSYLAGRKNIQYF.

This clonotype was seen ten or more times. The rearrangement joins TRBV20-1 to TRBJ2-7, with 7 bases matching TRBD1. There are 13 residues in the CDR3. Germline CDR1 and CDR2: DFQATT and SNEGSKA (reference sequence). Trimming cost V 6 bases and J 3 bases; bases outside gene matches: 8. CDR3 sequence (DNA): TGCAGTGCCGGCGACAGGGTCGACTACGAGCAGTACTTC. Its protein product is CSAGDRVDYEQYF.

The CDR3 protein is CASTRKGPRDGYTF. For the CDR3, the DNA is TGTGCCAGCACCCGGAAGGGGCCACGGGATGGCTACACCTTC. The chain couples TRBV6-2 or TRBV6-3 to TRBJ1-2; D might be TRBD1 (5 bases). Germline loops: CDR1 MNHEY, CDR2 SVGEGT. V was cut by 7 bases and J by 6 bases, with 18 bases left in between. This CDR3 is 14 amino acids long.

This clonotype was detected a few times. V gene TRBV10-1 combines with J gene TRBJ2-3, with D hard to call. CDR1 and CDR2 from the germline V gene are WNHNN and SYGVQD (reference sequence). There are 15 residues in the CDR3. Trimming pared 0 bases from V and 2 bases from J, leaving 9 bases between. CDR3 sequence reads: CASSESSSSTDTQYF. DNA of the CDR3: TGCGCCAGCAGTGAGTCTAGTTCCTCCACAGATACGCAGTATTTT.

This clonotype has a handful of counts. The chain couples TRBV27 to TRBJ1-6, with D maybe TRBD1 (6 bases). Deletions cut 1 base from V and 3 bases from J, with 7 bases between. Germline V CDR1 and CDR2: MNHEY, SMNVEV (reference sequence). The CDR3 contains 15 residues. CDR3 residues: CASSLYRDYNSPLHF. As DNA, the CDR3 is TGTGCCAGCAGTTTATACAGGGACTATAATTCACCCCTCCACTTT.

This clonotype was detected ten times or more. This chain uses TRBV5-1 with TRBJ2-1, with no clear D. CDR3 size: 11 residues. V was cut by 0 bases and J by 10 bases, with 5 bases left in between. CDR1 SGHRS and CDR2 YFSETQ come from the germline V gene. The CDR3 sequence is CASSLDSEQFF. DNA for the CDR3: TGCGCCAGCAGCTTGGACAGCGAGCAGTTCTTC.

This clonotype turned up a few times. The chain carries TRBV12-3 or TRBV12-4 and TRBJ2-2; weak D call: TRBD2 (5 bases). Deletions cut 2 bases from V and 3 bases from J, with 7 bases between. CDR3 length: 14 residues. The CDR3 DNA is TGTGCCAGCAGTTTATGGGGAGACACCGGGGAGCTGTTTTTT. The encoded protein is CASSLWGDTGELFF.

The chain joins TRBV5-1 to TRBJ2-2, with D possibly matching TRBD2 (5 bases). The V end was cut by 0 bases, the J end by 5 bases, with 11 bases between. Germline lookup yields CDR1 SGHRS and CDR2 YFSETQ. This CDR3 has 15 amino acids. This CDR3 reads CASSLGITGTGELFF. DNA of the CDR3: TGCGCCAGCAGCTTGGGAATTACGGGGACCGGGGAGCTGTTTTTT.

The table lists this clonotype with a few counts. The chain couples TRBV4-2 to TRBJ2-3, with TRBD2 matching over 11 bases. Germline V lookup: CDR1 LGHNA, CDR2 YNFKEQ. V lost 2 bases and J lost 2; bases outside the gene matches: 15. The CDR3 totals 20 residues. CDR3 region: CASSQLPTGGLAGTTDTQYF. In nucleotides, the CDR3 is TGTGCCAGCAGCCAACTGCCGACAGGAGGACTAGCGGGTACCACAGATACGCAGTATTTT.

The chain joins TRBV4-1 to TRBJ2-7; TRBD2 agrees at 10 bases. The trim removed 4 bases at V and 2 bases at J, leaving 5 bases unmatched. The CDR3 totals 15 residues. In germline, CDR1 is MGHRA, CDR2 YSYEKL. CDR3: CASSRRAGGPYEQYF. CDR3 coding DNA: TGCGCCAGCAGCCGCCGAGCGGGAGGGCCCTACGAGCAGTACTTC.

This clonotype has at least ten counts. The CDR3 region is CASSQETRGNEQFF. As DNA, the CDR3 is TGCGCCAGCAGCCAAGAAACTAGAGGCAATGAGCAGTTCTTC. The chain couples TRBV4-1 to TRBJ2-1; TRBD2 might be the D (5 bases). The ends were cut back, 0 bases at V and 6 bases at J, with 9 bases in the middle. Looked up from germline, CDR1 is MGHRA and CDR2 is YSYEKL. The CDR3 runs 14 residues.

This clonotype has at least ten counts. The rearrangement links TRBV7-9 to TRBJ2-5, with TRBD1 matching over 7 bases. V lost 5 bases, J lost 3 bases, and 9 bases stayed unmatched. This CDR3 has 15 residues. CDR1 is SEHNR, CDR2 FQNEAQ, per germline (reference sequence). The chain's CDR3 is CASSLGPGTEETQYF. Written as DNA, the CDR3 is TGTGCCAGCAGCCTAGGGCCAGGGACAGAAGAGACCCAGTACTTC.

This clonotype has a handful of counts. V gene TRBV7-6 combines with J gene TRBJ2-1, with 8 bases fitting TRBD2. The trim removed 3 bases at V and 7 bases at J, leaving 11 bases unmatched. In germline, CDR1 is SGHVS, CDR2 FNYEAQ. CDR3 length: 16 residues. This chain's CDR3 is CASSFTSGTSMNEQFF. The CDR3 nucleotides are TGTGCCAGCAGCTTTACCTCCGGGACTAGTATGAATGAGCAGTTCTTC.

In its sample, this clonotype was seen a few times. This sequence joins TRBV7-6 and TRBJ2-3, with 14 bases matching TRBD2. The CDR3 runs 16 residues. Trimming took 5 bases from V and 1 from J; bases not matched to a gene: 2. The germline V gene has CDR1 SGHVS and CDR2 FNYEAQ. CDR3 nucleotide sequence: TGTGCCAGCAGCCGACTAGCGGGAGGGGGCACAGATACGCAGTATTTT. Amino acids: CASSRLAGGGTDTQYF.

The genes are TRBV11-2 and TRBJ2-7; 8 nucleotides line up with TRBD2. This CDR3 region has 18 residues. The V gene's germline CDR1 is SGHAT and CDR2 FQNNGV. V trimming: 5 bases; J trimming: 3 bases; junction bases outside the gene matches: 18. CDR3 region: CASSVNPRGAGGLYEQYF. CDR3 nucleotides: TGTGCCAGCAGCGTAAACCCTCGAGGGGCGGGAGGCCTCTACGAGCAGTACTTC.

The CDR3 DNA reads as TGTGCCAGCAGCTTAGGGCGACTAGCGACAGATACGCAGTATTTT. Its translation is CASSLGRLATDTQYF. The genes are TRBV7-2 and TRBJ2-3, with TRBD2 matching over 8 bases. V shed 1 base, J shed 3 bases, and the junction held 3 bases outside the gene matches. The CDR3 length is 15 residues. Per germline, CDR1 SGHTA and CDR2 FQGNSA.

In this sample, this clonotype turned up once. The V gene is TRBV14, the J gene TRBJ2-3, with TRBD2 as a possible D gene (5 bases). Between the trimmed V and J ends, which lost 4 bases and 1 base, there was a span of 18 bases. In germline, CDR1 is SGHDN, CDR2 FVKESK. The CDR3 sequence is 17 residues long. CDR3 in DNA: TGTGCCAGCAGCCGTTACCTGTCGAGCGGACGCACAGATACGCAGTATTTT. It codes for CASSRYLSSGRTDTQYF.

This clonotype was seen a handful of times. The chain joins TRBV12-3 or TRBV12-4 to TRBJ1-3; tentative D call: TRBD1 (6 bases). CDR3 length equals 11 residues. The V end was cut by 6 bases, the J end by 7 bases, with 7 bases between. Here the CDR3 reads CASRRGNTIYF. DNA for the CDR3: TGTGCCAGCAGGAGGGGGAACACCATATATTTT.

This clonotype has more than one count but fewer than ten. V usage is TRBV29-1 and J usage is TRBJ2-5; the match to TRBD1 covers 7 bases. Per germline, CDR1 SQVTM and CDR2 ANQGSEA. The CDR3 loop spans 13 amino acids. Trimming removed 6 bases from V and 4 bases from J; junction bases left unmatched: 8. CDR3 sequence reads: CSVAIPGGETQYF. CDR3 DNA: TGCAGCGTCGCTATCCCAGGGGGAGAGACCCAGTACTTC.

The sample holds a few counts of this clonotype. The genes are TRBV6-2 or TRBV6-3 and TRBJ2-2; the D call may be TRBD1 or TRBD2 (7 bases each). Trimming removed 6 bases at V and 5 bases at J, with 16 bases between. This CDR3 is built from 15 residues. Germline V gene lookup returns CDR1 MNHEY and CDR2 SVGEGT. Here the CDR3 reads CASRAHRGGTGELFF. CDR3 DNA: TGTGCCAGCAGAGCTCACAGGGGAGGGACCGGGGAGCTGTTTTTT.

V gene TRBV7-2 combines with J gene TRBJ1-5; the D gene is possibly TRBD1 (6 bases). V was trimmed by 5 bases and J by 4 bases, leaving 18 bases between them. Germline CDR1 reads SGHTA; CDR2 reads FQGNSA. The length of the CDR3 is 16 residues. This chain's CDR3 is CASSPSLDRPNQPQHF. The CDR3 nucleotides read TGTGCCAGCAGCCCTAGCCTCGACAGGCCAAATCAGCCCCAGCATTTT.

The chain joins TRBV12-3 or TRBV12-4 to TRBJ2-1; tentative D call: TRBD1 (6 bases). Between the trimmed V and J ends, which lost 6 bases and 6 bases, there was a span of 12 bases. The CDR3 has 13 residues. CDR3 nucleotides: TGTGCCAGCAGATCGACAGGAGCCAATGAGCAGTTCTTC. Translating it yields CASRSTGANEQFF.